These 9 T cell receptor beta chains were sequenced from one sample in a study of blood T cell repertoires in COVID-19. Assay used: immunoSEQ multiplex PCR; TCRdb lists only in-frame clones, some missing. The sample lists about 120,000 clones, approximately 90% occurring once. The specimen sequenced was peripheral blood. The source of these receptors is a human donor with active COVID-19. The donor label of this sample is uncertain.

The chain joins TRBV25-1 to TRBJ2-3; no clear D. Trimming took 6 bases from V and 4 from J, leaving 5 bases between them. Germline CDR1 MGHDK, CDR2 SYGVNS. CDR3 length: 11 amino acids. The CDR3: CASSLSDTQYF. DNA of the CDR3: TGTGCCAGCAGCCTTTCAGATACGCAGTATTTT.

V usage is TRBV3-1 (or the pseudogene TRBV3-2) and J usage is TRBJ1-1; D ambiguous. The CDR3 extends over 14 amino acids. V shed 4 bases and J shed 1 base, with 10 bases lying between them. Germline-derived CDR1 and CDR2 are LGHDT and YNNKEL (reference sequence). The CDR3 coding sequence is TGTGCCAGCAGCCCGATGGCCTCGAACACTGAAGCTTTCTTT. Translated, it gives CASSPMASNTEAFF.

The chain couples TRBV6-1 to TRBJ1-4, with D possibly matching TRBD1 (5 bases). Germline V CDR1 and CDR2: MNHNS, SASEGT. The ends were cut back, 3 bases at V and 8 bases at J, with 13 bases in the middle. CDR3 length: 14 residues. CDR3 in DNA: TGTGCCAGCAGTGATAGGGGCCTTAGAGAAAAACTGTTTTTT. Translated: CASSDRGLREKLFF.

The chain links TRBV18 to TRBJ1-1; the D gene is possibly TRBD1 (6 bases). Trimming took off 1 base at V and 0 bases at J, with 12 bases between the two ends. CDR3 length: 16 amino acids. From germline, CDR1 is KGHSH and CDR2 LQKENI. CDR3 protein: CASSPRTGLMNTEAFF. Written as DNA, the CDR3 is TGTGCCAGCTCACCACGAACAGGGTTAATGAACACTGAAGCTTTCTTT. The full variable domain, in which reference TRBV18 and TRBJ1-1 provide the parts outside the CDR3, is NAGVMQNPRHLVRRRGQEARLRCSPMKGHSHVYWYRQLPEEGLKFMVYLQKENIIDESGMPKERFSAEFPKEGPSILRIQQVVRGDSAAYFCASSPRTGLMNTEAFFGQGTRLTVV.

The rearrangement joins TRBV28 to TRBJ1-6; a weak D match, TRBD1 (6 bases). Germline CDR1 and CDR2: MDHEN and SYDVKM. Between the trimmed V and J ends, which lost 4 bases and 5 bases, there was a span of 6 bases. The CDR3 has 13 residues. CDR3 protein: CASSSGDNSPLHF. In nucleotides, the CDR3 is TGTGCCAGCAGTTCAGGGGATAATTCACCCCTCCACTTT. The full variable domain, completed using reference TRBV28 and TRBJ1-6, is DVKVTQSSRYLVKRTGEKVFLECVQDMDHENMFWYRQDPGLGLRLIYFSYDVKMKEKGDIPEGYSVSREKKERFSLILESASTNQTSMYLCASSSGDNSPLHFGNGTRLTVT.

This chain joins TRBV19 and TRBJ1-2, with D hard to call. This CDR3 comprises 12 residues. The ends were cut back, 3 bases at V and 8 bases at J, with 10 bases in the middle. The germline gives CDR1 LNHDA, CDR2 SQIVND (reference sequence). The CDR3 loop reads CASSISFSGYTF. The CDR3 DNA is TGTGCCAGTAGTATTTCGTTCTCGGGCTACACCTTC.

CDR3 in DNA: TGCGCCAGCAGTGAATCGGGGTATAGCAATCAGCCCCAGCATTTT. Its protein product is CASSESGYSNQPQHF. The chain employs TRBV10-2 and TRBJ1-5; D is undetermined. The CDR3 extends over 15 amino acids. V dropped 3 bases and J dropped 0 bases, with 9 bases sitting between them. Germline V gene data show CDR1 as WSHSY and CDR2 as SAAADI.

The gene calls are TRBV19 and TRBJ1-1; D gene ambiguous. The CDR3 length is 13 residues. Per the germline V gene, CDR1 is LNHDA and CDR2 is SQIVND (reference sequence). V lost 4 bases and J 7 bases, leaving 13 bases between the germline ends. The CDR3 coding sequence is TGTGCCAGTAGTAGGGAGGTTGGTGTTGAAGCTTTCTTT. Its translation: CASSREVGVEAFF.

The chain joins TRBV19 to TRBJ2-3; 9 positions match TRBD2. This CDR3 spans 17 amino acids. Germline V gives CDR1 LNHDA, CDR2 SQIVND (reference sequence). With V trimmed by 9 bases and J by 5 bases, 18 bases remained unmatched. The CDR3 nucleotides read TGTGCCAGCACGAGGGCGGGGGGGCCTTTAGGAGGAGATACGCAGTATTTT. This translates into CASTRAGGPLGGDTQYF.